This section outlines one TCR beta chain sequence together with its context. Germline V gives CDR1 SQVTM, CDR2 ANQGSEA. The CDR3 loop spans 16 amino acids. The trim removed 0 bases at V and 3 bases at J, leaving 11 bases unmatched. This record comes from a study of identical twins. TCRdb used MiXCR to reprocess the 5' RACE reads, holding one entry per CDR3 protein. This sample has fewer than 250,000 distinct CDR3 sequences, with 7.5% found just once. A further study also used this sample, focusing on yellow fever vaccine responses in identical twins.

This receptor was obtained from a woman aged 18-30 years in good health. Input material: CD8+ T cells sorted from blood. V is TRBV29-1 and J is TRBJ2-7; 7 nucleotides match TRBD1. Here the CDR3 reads CSVEDNRNRGDYEQYF. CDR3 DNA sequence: TGCAGCGTTGAAGATAATCGAAACAGGGGTGACTACGAGCAGTACTTC.